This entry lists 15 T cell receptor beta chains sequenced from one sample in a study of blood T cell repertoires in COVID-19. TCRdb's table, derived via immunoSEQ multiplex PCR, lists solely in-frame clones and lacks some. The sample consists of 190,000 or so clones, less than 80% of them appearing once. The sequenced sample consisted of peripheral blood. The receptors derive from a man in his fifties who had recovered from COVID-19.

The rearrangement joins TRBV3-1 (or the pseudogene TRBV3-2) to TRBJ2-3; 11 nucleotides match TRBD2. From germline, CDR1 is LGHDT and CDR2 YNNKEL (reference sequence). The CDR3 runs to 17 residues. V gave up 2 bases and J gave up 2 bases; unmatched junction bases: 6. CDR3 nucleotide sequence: TGTGCCAGCAGCCAAATTAGCGGGAGGGACCCCACAGATACGCAGTATTTT. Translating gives CASSQISGRDPTDTQYF.

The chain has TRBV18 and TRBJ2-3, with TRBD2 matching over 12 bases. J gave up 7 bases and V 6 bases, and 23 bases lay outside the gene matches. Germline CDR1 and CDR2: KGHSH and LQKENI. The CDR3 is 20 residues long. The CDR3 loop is CASSPPGLPTSGSLQYTQYF. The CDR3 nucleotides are TGTGCCAGCTCGCCCCCGGGACTTCCGACTAGCGGGAGTCTCCAGTATACGCAGTATTTT.

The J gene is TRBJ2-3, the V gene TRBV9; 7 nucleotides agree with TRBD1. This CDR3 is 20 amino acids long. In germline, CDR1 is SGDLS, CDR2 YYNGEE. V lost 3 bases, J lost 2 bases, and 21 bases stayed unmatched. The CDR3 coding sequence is TGTGCCAGCAGCGCACCAAGAGGGGGCCCAGATACATCCCCCACAGATACGCAGTATTTT. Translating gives CASSAPRGGPDTSPTDTQYF.

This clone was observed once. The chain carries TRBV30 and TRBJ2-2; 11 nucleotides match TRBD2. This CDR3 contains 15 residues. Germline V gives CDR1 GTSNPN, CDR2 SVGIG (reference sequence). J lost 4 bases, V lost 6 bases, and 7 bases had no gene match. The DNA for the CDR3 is TGTGCCTGCTCCGGGACTAGCGGAGCCACCGGGGAGCTGTTTTTT. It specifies CACSGTSGATGELFF. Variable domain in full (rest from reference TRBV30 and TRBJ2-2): SQTIHQWPATLVQPVGSPLSLECTVEGTSNPNLYWYRQAAGRGLQLLFYSVGIGQISSEVPQNLSASRPQDRQFILSSKKLLLSDSGFYLCACSGTSGATGELFFGEGSRLTVL.

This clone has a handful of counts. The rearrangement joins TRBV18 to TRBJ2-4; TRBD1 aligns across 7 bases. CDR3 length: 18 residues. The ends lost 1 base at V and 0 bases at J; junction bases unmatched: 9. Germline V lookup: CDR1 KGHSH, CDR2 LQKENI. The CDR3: CASSPQGGQGLAKNIQYF. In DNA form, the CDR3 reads TGTGCCAGCTCACCACAAGGGGGCCAGGGTCTAGCCAAAAACATTCAGTACTTC.

CDR3 nucleotide sequence: TGCGCCAGCAGCCAAGATTCAGGGGGGACCTACGAGCAGTACTTC. Residues: CASSQDSGGTYEQYF. The chain employs TRBV4-3 and TRBJ2-7; maybe TRBD1 (7 bases). V was cut by 0 bases and J by 2 bases, with 11 bases left in between. The germline gives CDR1 LGHNA, CDR2 YSLEER. There are 15 residues in the CDR3.

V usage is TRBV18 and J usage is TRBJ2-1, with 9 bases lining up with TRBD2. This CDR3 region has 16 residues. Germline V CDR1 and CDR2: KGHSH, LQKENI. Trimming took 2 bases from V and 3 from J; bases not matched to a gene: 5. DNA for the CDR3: TGTGCCAGCTCACCAGTTCATAGCGGGAGCTACAATGAGCAGTTCTTC. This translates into CASSPVHSGSYNEQFF.

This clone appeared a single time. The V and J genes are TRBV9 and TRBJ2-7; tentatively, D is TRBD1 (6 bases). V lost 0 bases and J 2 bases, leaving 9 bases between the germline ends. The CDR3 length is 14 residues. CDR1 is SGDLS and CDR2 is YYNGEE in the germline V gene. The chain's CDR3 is CASSVGDTTYEQYF. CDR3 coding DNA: TGTGCCAGCAGCGTAGGGGACACCACCTACGAGCAGTACTTC. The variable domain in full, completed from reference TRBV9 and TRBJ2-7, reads DSGVTQTPKHLITATGQRVTLRCSPRSGDLSVYWYQQSLDQGLQFLIQYYNGEERAKGNILERFSAQQFPDLHSELNLSSLELGDSALYFCASSVGDTTYEQYFGPGTRLTVT.

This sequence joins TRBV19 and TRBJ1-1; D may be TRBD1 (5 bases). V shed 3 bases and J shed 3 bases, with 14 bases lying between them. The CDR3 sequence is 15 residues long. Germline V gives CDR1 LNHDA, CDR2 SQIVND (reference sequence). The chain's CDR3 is CASSMLGGSDTEAFF. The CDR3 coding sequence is TGTGCCAGTAGTATGTTGGGGGGGTCGGACACTGAAGCTTTCTTT.

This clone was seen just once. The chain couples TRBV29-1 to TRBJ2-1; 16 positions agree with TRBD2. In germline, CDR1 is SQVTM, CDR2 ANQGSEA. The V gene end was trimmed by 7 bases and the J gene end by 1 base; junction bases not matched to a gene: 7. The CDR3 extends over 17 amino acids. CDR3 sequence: CSGSGTSGRASYNEQFF. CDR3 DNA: TGCAGCGGCTCCGGGACTAGCGGGAGGGCGTCCTACAATGAGCAGTTCTTC.

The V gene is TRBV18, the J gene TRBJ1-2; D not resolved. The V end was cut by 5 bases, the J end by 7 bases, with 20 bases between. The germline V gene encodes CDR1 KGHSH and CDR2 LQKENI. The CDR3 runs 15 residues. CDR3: CASSVAGDGLPGYTF. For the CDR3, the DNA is TGTGCCAGCTCAGTCGCCGGGGATGGTTTGCCTGGCTACACCTTC.

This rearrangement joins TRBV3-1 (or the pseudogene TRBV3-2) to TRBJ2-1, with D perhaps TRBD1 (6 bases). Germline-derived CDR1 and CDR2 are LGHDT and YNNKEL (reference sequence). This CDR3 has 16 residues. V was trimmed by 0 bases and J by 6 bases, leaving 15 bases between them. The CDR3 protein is CASSQDGRGKGNEQFF. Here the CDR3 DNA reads TGTGCCAGCAGCCAAGATGGCAGGGGAAAGGGCAATGAGCAGTTCTTC.

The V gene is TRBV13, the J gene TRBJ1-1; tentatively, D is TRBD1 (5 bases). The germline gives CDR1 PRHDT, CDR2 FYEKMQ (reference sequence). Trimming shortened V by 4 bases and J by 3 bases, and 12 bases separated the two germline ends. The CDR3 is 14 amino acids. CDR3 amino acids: CASSSSDTYTEAFF. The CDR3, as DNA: TGTGCCAGCAGCTCATCGGACACATACACTGAAGCTTTCTTT.

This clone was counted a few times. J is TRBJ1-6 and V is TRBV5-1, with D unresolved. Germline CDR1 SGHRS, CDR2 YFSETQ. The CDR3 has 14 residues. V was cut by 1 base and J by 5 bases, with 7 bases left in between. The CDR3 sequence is CASSLLMDNSPLHF. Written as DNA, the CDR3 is TGCGCCAGCAGCTTGCTAATGGATAATTCACCCCTCCACTTT.

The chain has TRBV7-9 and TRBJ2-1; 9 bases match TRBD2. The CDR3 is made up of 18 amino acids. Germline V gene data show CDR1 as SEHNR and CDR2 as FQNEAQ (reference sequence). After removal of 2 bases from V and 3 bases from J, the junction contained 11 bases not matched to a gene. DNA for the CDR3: TGTGCCAGCAGCTTAATTCGGGCTAGCGGGACATACTACAATGAGCAGTTCTTC. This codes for CASSLIRASGTYYNEQFF.